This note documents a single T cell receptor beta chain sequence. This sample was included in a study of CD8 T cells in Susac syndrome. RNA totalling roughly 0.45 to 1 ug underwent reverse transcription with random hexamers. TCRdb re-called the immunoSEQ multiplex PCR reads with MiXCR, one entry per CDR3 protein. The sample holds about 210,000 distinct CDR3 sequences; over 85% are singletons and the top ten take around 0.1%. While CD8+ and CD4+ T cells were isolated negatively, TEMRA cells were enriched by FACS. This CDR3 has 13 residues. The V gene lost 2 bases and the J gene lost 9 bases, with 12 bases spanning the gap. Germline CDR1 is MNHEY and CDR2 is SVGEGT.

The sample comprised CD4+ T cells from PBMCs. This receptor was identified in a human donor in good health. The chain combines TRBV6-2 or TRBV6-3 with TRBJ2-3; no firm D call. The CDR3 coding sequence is TGTGCCAGCAGTTACCCCAACTTGAACACGCAGTATTTT. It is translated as CASSYPNLNTQYF.